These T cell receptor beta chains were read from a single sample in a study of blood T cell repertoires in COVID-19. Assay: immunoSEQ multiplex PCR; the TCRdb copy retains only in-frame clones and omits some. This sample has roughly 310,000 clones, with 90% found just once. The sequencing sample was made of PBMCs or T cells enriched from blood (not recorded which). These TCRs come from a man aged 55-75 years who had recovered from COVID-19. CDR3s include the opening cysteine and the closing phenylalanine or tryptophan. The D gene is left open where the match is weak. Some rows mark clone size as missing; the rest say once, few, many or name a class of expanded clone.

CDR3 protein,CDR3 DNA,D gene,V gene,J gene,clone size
CASSATSGRLDIQYF,TGTGCCAGCTCAGCCACTAGCGGGCGTTTAGACATTCAGTACTTC,TRBD2,TRBV18,TRBJ2-4,.
CASSPDSTKNIQYF,TGTGCCAGCAGCCCCGACAGCACCAAAAACATTCAGTACTTC,.,TRBV7-9,TRBJ2-4,once
CASSSLAGASVEQYF,TGTGCCAGCAGCTCACTAGCGGGGGCCTCGGTAGAGCAGTACTTC,TRBD2,TRBV7-2,TRBJ2-7,few
CASSVGLAGGGNEQFF,TGTGCCAGCAGCGTAGGGCTAGCGGGAGGAGGTAATGAGCAGTTCTTC,TRBD2,TRBV9,TRBJ2-1,.
CASSEINTGELFF,TGTGCCAGCAGTGAAATAAACACCGGGGAGCTGTTTTTT,.,TRBV6-1,TRBJ2-2,.
CASSRQGLRTDTQYF,TGTGCCAGCAGCCGACAGGGCCTTCGAACAGATACGCAGTATTTT,TRBD1,TRBV2,TRBJ2-3,.
CASTGEGDTYEQYF,TGTGCCAGCACCGGGGAGGGGGACACCTACGAGCAGTACTTC,.,TRBV2,TRBJ2-7,.
CALKSSGELFF,TGTGCCTTAAAATCTTCCGGGGAGCTGTTTTTT,.,TRBV30,TRBJ2-2,.
CASSQTGGSNEQFF,TGTGCCAGCAGCCAGACAGGGGGGAGCAATGAGCAGTTCTTC,TRBD1,TRBV11-2,TRBJ2-1,many
CASSYLQGVSTDTQYF,TGTGCCAGCAGTTACTTACAGGGAGTAAGCACAGATACGCAGTATTTT,.,TRBV6-6,TRBJ2-3,.
CAISESMIGTGELFF,TGTGCCATCAGTGAGTCTATGATCGGCACCGGGGAGCTGTTTTTT,.,TRBV10-3,TRBJ2-2,.
CATRGTGGYYGYTF,TGTGCCACCCGAGGCACAGGGGGATACTATGGCTACACCTTC,TRBD1,TRBV6-5,TRBJ1-2,.
CASSLVLAGVLGETQYF,TGTGCCAGCAGCTTAGTTCTAGCGGGAGTTCTGGGGGAGACCCAGTACTTC,TRBD2,TRBV7-2,TRBJ2-5,.
CASSRTSDPSYNEQFF,TGTGCCAGCAGCAGGACTAGCGACCCATCCTACAATGAGCAGTTCTTC,TRBD2,TRBV7-6,TRBJ2-1,.
CASTQGEQAGGTQYF,TGTGCCAGCACCCAAGGGGAACAGGCCGGTGGGACCCAGTACTTC,.,TRBV6-5,TRBJ2-5,.
CASSQARTGGFYGYTF,TGCGCCAGCAGCCAAGCCAGGACAGGGGGCTTCTATGGCTACACCTTC,TRBD1,TRBV4-1,TRBJ1-2,.
CASQVPGNTEAFF,TGTGCCAGCCAGGTCCCGGGAAACACTGAAGCTTTCTTT,.,TRBV28,TRBJ1-1,.
CASSSLGPKPQHF,TGTGCCAGCAGCTCACTGGGGCCTAAGCCCCAGCATTTT,.,TRBV5-8,TRBJ1-5,.
CASSQDGSGRETQYF,TGTGCCAGCAGCCAAGATGGAAGCGGTAGAGAGACCCAGTACTTC,.,TRBV4-2,TRBJ2-5,.
CASSLSGRAGEQYF,TGTGCCAGCAGCCTCAGCGGGAGGGCAGGCGAGCAGTACTTC,TRBD2,TRBV2,TRBJ2-7,few
CASGSLGGWPNYGYTF,TGTGCCAGCGGATCGCTGGGCGGGTGGCCTAACTATGGCTACACCTTC,.,TRBV7-2,TRBJ1-2,once
CAWRPGLTGPQHF,TGTGCCTGGAGGCCGGGACTTACTGGGCCCCAGCATTTT,.,TRBV30,TRBJ1-5,.
CASSYTSGGYTDTQYF,TGTGCCAGCAGTTACACTAGCGGGGGATACACAGATACGCAGTATTTT,TRBD2,TRBV6-5,TRBJ2-3,.
CASSTPGLASYEQFF,TGTGCCAGCAGTACCCCGGGACTAGCGAGTTATGAGCAGTTCTTC,TRBD2,TRBV6-2/TRBV6-3,TRBJ2-1,.
CAISENRENTEAFF,TGTGCCATCAGTGAGAACAGGGAGAACACTGAAGCTTTCTTT,.,TRBV10-3,TRBJ1-1,.
CASSYGAGTPWVDTQYF,TGTGCCAGCAGTTACGGAGCCGGGACACCTTGGGTAGATACGCAGTATTTT,.,TRBV6-2/TRBV6-3,TRBJ2-3,.
CASKPAGVNTEAFF,TGTGCCAGTAAACCGGCCGGGGTGAACACTGAAGCTTTCTTT,.,TRBV19,TRBJ1-1,.